A selection of T cell receptor beta chains follows, all from one sample in a study of T cells in Graves' hyperthyroidism and ophthalmopathy. TCRdb passed the multiplex PCR reads through MiXCR, listing each CDR3 protein once. The profile shows hundreds of thousands of distinct CDR3 sequences, approximately 14% of them singletons. The sequenced sample consisted of blood. The origin of the receptors is a young woman with Graves' hyperthyroidism that later progressed to Graves' ophthalmopathy. Each CDR3 is given with its conserved first and last residue. D genes are given only for firm matches. A row's size may be missing; if present it is once, few, many or a size class.

>14|many|TRBJ2-7|-|TRBV9
CASSVEAIVDEQYF
TGTGCCAGCAGCGTAGAGGCTATTGTGGACGAGCAGTACTTC
>10|many|TRBJ1-1|-|TRBV28
CASGGTEAFF
TGTGCCAGCGGAGGGACTGAAGCTTTCTTT
>16|-|TRBJ1-2|-|TRBV19
CASSIRFSSSNYGYTF
TGTGCCAGTAGTATAAGATTTAGCAGCTCTAACTATGGCTACACCTTC
>14|many|TRBJ2-4|TRBD1|TRBV10-1
CASSVDQGANIQYF
TGCGCCAGCAGTGTGGACCAGGGGGCGAACATTCAGTACTTC
>16|-|TRBJ1-6|-|TRBV4-3
CASSPCGRSYNSPLHF
TGCGCCAGCAGCCCATGTGGGAGATCCTATAATTCACCCCTCCACTTT
>14|many|TRBJ1-2|TRBD1|TRBV14
CASSLLSGGGSYTF
TGTGCCAGCAGCCTTCTTTCAGGGGGCGGATCCTACACCTTC
>16|-|TRBJ1-1|-|TRBV6-1
CAGSHTGGGANTEAFF
TGTGCCGGCAGCCATACCGGGGGGGGAGCGAACACTGAAGCTTTCTTT
>15|many|TRBJ1-2|TRBD1|TRBV19
CASTRTPTGLNGYTF
TGTGCCAGTACCCGAACGCCGACAGGGTTAAATGGCTACACCTTC
>12|many|TRBJ1-5|-|TRBV6-2/TRBV6-3
CASSYSTGPQHF
TGTGCCAGCAGTTACTCGACAGGGCCCCAGCATTTT
>15|many|TRBJ2-1|-|TRBV27
CASSAAGSGGYEQFF
TGTGCCAGCAGTGCCGCAGGGTCAGGTGGGTATGAGCAGTTCTTC
>16|-|TRBJ2-3|TRBD2|TRBV20-1
CSALVLAGGYTDTQYF
TGCAGTGCTCTAGTACTAGCGGGAGGATACACAGATACGCAGTATTTT
>14|many|TRBJ2-2|TRBD2|TRBV2
CASRGAGGGVELFF
TGTGCCAGCAGGGGCGCCGGGGGGGGCGTGGAGCTGTTTTTT
>15|many|TRBJ2-1|TRBD2|TRBV12-3/TRBV12-4
CASSLWRESHNEQFF
TGTGCCAGCAGTTTATGGCGGGAGAGCCACAATGAGCAGTTCTTC
>13|many|TRBJ1-1|-|TRBV19
CASSDSGRTEAFF
TGTGCCAGTAGTGATTCAGGGCGGACTGAAGCTTTCTTT
>15|once|TRBJ2-3|TRBD2|TRBV12-3/TRBV12-4
CASSLGTRSHDTQYF
TGTGCCAGCAGTTTAGGGACTAGGTCGCACGATACGCAGTATTTT
>15|many|TRBJ2-3|-|TRBV7-6
CASSEAGHVTDTQYF
TGTGCCAGCTCTGAGGCGGGACACGTCACAGATACGCAGTATTTT
>13|few|TRBJ2-5|-|TRBV6-1
CASNSPGSETQYF
TGTGCCAGCAATAGCCCGGGATCGGAGACCCAGTACTTC
>16|-|TRBJ2-7|TRBD1|TRBV7-9
CASSLAPGQGGVEQYF
TGTGCCAGCAGCTTAGCCCCGGGACAGGGGGGGGTCGAGCAGTACTTC
>14|many|TRBJ1-2|-|TRBV2
CASSEAGFGGGYTF
TGTGCCAGCAGTGAGGCAGGGTTTGGGGGCGGCTACACCTTC
>13|many|TRBJ1-1|-|TRBV27
CASSSAHRSEAFF
TGTGCCAGCAGTTCTGCGCACAGGTCTGAAGCTTTCTTT
>12|-|TRBJ2-1|-|TRBV29-1
CSVGDGYNEQFF
TGCAGCGTTGGAGACGGTTACAATGAGCAGTTCTTC
>17|-|TRBJ1-2|TRBD1|TRBV4-3
CASSQSWGQGANYGYTF
TGCGCCAGCAGCCAAAGCTGGGGACAGGGGGCGAACTATGGCTACACCTTC
>15|-|TRBJ2-7|TRBD1|TRBV14
CASSSPNRGAHEQYF
TGTGCCAGCAGTAGCCCAAACAGGGGAGCCCACGAGCAGTACTTC
>12|many|TRBJ1-1|TRBD1|TRBV30
CAWSPGGGEAFF
TGTGCCTGGAGTCCAGGGGGAGGTGAAGCTTTCTTT
>14|many|TRBJ1-5|-|TRBV5-1
CASSLQGMGQPQHF
TGCGCCAGCAGCTTACAGGGAATGGGGCAGCCCCAGCATTTT
>14|many|TRBJ1-1|-|TRBV3-1
CASSQATVNTEAFF
TGTGCCAGCAGCCAAGCAACAGTGAACACTGAAGCTTTCTTT
>14|many|TRBJ2-1|TRBD1|TRBV11-1
CASSPQDRDNEQFF
TGTGCCAGCAGCCCTCAGGACAGGGATAATGAGCAGTTCTTC
>14|many|TRBJ1-6|-|TRBV28
CASSRDGYNSPLHF
TGTGCCAGCAGTCGAGACGGCTATAATTCACCCCTCCACTTT
>14|-|TRBJ2-5|-|TRBV19
CASRLGGQQETQYF
TGTGCCAGCCGCCTAGGGGGACAACAAGAGACCCAGTACTTC
>14|-|TRBJ2-5|TRBD1|TRBV9
CASSSWTGEETQYF
TGTGCCAGCAGCTCTTGGACAGGGGAAGAGACCCAGTACTTC
>13|-|TRBJ1-2|-|TRBV10-3
CAISDKADYGYTF
TGTGCCATCAGTGATAAGGCCGACTATGGCTACACCTTC
>14|many|TRBJ1-3|-|TRBV12-5
CASGSGPSGNTIYF
TGTGCTAGTGGTTCAGGGCCCTCTGGAAACACCATATATTTT
>14|few|TRBJ2-3|TRBD2|TRBV24-1
CATTPGGITDTQYF
TGTGCCACCACGCCGGGAGGGATCACAGATACGCAGTATTTT
>15|few|TRBJ2-1|TRBD2|TRBV28
CANSLLAGGHNEQFF
TGTGCCAACAGTCTACTAGCGGGAGGACACAATGAGCAGTTCTTC
>14|-|TRBJ1-3|-|TRBV19
CASSMRGSGNTIYF
TGTGCCAGTAGTATGAGGGGGTCTGGAAACACCATATATTTT
>16|few|TRBJ1-2|TRBD1|TRBV5-1
CASSPSGTGVRSGYTF
TGCGCCAGCAGCCCGTCCGGGACAGGGGTTCGGTCTGGCTACACCTTC
>17|-|TRBJ2-2|TRBD2|TRBV6-5
CARGTSGFTLNTGELFF
TGTGCCAGAGGGACTAGCGGCTTCACTCTGAACACCGGGGAGCTGTTTTTT
>14|many|TRBJ2-7|-|TRBV20-1
CSASYGREDYEQYF
TGCAGTGCTTCATATGGAAGGGAGGACTACGAGCAGTACTTC
>16|few|TRBJ2-5|-|TRBV16
CASSQSIARAQETQYF
TGTGCCAGCAGCCAATCGATTGCGAGAGCTCAAGAGACCCAGTACTTC